Each of the 29 T cell receptor beta chains below was sequenced from the same sample in a study of cytomegalovirus exposure and HLA in healthy donors. PCR amplification relied on 60 Vbeta primers (plus 13 Jbeta primers). Repertoires were generated with immunoSEQ multiplex PCR, while TCRdb's copy carries only in-frame clones and drops some. The repertoire table contains just over 200,000 clones. The specimen sequenced was PBMCs. The receptors come from a girl aged 2 to 9 in good health and CMV-seropositive.

The chain carries TRBV5-4 and TRBJ2-7, with 10 bases that match TRBD2. V was clipped by 4 bases and J by 2 bases; unmatched bases: 12. Germline CDR1 and CDR2: SGHNT and YYREEE (reference sequence). The CDR3 runs 17 residues. The CDR3 DNA reads as TGTGCCAGCAGCCGTAGCGAAAGGACTAGCGGTCCCTACGAGCAGTACTTC. Residues: CASSRSERTSGPYEQYF.

The chain recombines TRBV9 with TRBJ1-1; D gene unclear. The germline CDR1 and CDR2 sequences are SGDLS and YYNGEE. This CDR3 has 14 residues. V was cut by 1 base and J by 1 base, with 8 bases left in between. CDR3 coding DNA: TGTGCCAGCAGCGTATCCGCAGGGAACACTGAAGCTTTCTTT. Its translation is CASSVSAGNTEAFF.

The V call is TRBV28, the J call TRBJ2-5, with D possibly matching TRBD1 (7 bases). Germline CDR1 is MDHEN and CDR2 is SYDVKM. The CDR3 is made up of 14 amino acids. Trimming shortened V by 3 bases and J by 5 bases, and 13 bases separated the two germline ends. CDR3: CASSFKPGGETQYF. DNA for the CDR3: TGTGCCAGCAGTTTCAAGCCAGGGGGGGAGACCCAGTACTTC.

The chain has TRBV5-1 and TRBJ1-5; 9 nucleotides line up with TRBD1. V was clipped by 0 bases and J by 3 bases; unmatched bases: 4. The CDR3 is made up of 16 amino acids. CDR1 SGHRS and CDR2 YFSETQ come from the germline V gene. CDR3 DNA: TGCGCCAGCAGCTTGGGAGGGACAGGGTCCAATCAGCCCCAGCATTTT. It translates to CASSLGGTGSNQPQHF.

This sequence joins TRBV30 and TRBJ2-5, with TRBD1 matching 10 bases. V lost 3 bases to trimming and J lost 11 bases; unmatched junction nucleotides: 6. Germline loops: CDR1 GTSNPN, CDR2 SVGIG (reference sequence). The CDR3 is 12 amino acids. CDR3 amino acids: CAWSGTGEEQYF. The CDR3, as DNA: TGTGCCTGGAGCGGGACAGGGGAAGAGCAGTACTTC.

As regards this clone: Germline is not matched at one junction end, which may reflect a read error. The genes are TRBV13 and TRBJ2-2; a possible D gene is TRBD2 (5 bases). Per the germline V gene, CDR1 is PRHDT and CDR2 is FYEKMQ (reference sequence). The length of the CDR3 is 17 residues. The CDR3 nucleotides are TGTGCCAGCAGCTTTATACGGACCGAGACGAACACCGGGGAGCTGCTTTTT. Its translation is CASSFIRTETNTGELLF.

The rearrangement joins TRBV5-5 to TRBJ1-2; TRBD1 is a possible D gene (5 bases). Trimming left V 0 bases short and J 11 bases short, with 17 bases between. Germline CDR1 is SGHKS and CDR2 is YYEKEE (reference sequence). The CDR3 has 14 amino acids. This CDR3 reads CASSLESGRLSYTF. The CDR3 DNA reads TGTGCCAGCAGCTTGGAGTCAGGGAGGTTGTCTTACACCTTC.

The chain couples TRBV5-1 to TRBJ2-1; perhaps TRBD1 as D (6 bases). V shed 4 bases and J shed 7 bases, with 18 bases lying between them. CDR1 and CDR2 (germline): SGHRS, YFSETQ. The CDR3 loop spans 15 amino acids. The CDR3 DNA is TGCGCCAGCAGCGGTCGGGACACTGTTAGGAATGAGCAGTTCTTC. Its protein is CASSGRDTVRNEQFF.

The genes are TRBV7-2 and TRBJ2-4; 12 bases are a match to TRBD2. CDR1 and CDR2 from the germline V gene are SGHTA and FQGNSA. CDR3 length: 18 residues. The junction had 4 bases not matched to a gene; V was cut back by 1 base and J by 0 bases. CDR3 region: CASSLGLAGELAKNIQYF. DNA for the CDR3: TGTGCCAGCAGCTTAGGACTAGCGGGAGAACTAGCCAAAAACATTCAGTACTTC.

V is TRBV7-9 and J is TRBJ2-3; D is unclear. This CDR3 has 15 amino acids. V dropped 3 bases and J dropped 0 bases, with 10 bases sitting between them. Germline V lookup: CDR1 SEHNR, CDR2 FQNEAQ (reference sequence). In DNA, the CDR3 is TGTGCCAGCAGCTTCGCTCGAGAGAGCACAGATACGCAGTATTTT. It is translated as CASSFARESTDTQYF. Full variable domain (rest looked up from reference TRBV7-9 and TRBJ2-3): DTGVSQNPRHKITKRGQNVTFRCDPISEHNRLYWYRQTLGQGPEFLTYFQNEAQLEKSRLLSDRFSAERPKGSFSTLEIQRTEQGDSAMYLCASSFARESTDTQYFGPGTRLTVL.

V is TRBV19 and J is TRBJ2-7; maybe TRBD1 (6 bases). The CDR3 sequence is 13 residues long. The V end lost 6 bases, the J end lost 3 bases, and 12 bases lay between the germline ends. CDR1 and CDR2 (germline): LNHDA, SQIVND (reference sequence). In DNA form, the CDR3 reads TGTGCCAGTAGCATATCAGGGGACTACGAGCAGTACTTC. Protein sequence: CASSISGDYEQYF.

The chain combines TRBV25-1 with TRBJ2-5, with 8 bases fitting TRBD2. The J call may be in error: the DNA end matches TRBJ2-7 better. Germline CDR1 reads MGHDK; CDR2 reads SYGVNS. This CDR3 is built from 14 residues. The CDR3 DNA follows: TGTGCCAGCAGAAGCGGGAGAAGCCTCTACGAGCAGTACTTC. Its protein product is CASRSGRSLYEQYF.

The chain employs TRBV7-2 and TRBJ1-2; D might be TRBD1 (6 bases). From germline, CDR1 is SGHTA and CDR2 FQGNSA. Trimming took 0 bases from V and 6 from J, leaving 17 bases between them. The CDR3 is made up of 16 amino acids. The CDR3 protein is CASSLAALDSFNGYTF. DNA for the CDR3: TGTGCCAGCAGCTTAGCCGCCCTGGACAGCTTCAATGGCTACACCTTC.

The rearrangement uses TRBV28 and TRBJ2-4; perhaps TRBD2 as D (6 bases). The CDR3 runs to 12 residues. The V gene's germline CDR1 is MDHEN and CDR2 SYDVKM. The V end lost 5 bases, the J end lost 16 bases, and 18 bases lay between the germline ends. CDR3 sequence: CASSRLDFGHYF. CDR3 DNA sequence: TGTGCCAGCAGTCGACTAGATTTTGGGCACTACTTC.

This sequence joins TRBV28 and TRBJ1-6; TRBD1 might be the D (6 bases). This CDR3 has 14 residues. V was pared by 4 bases and J by 10 bases, with 14 bases between. The germline CDR1 and CDR2 sequences are MDHEN and SYDVKM. Here the CDR3 DNA reads TGTGCCAGCAGTTATCACAGGGAAAACTCACCCCTCCACTTT. Its protein product is CASSYHRENSPLHF.

Note on this clone: The same CDR3 can be traced to other DNA sequences in this sample. V and J are TRBV28 and TRBJ2-3, with a tentative D call TRBD2 (5 bases). CDR3 length: 15 residues. Germline CDR1 and CDR2: MDHEN and SYDVKM. V was trimmed by 2 bases and J by 1 base, leaving 10 bases between them. The CDR3 reads CASSLGRGRTDTQYF. The DNA of the CDR3 is TGTGCCAGCAGTTTAGGCAGAGGGCGCACAGATACGCAGTATTTT.

J is TRBJ1-2 and V is TRBV15; D possibly corresponds to TRBD1 (6 bases). This CDR3 contains 15 residues. The V and J ends lost 5 bases and 4 bases respectively, with 17 bases between them. Germline CDR1 is LNHNV and CDR2 is YYDKDF (reference sequence). The CDR3 sequence is CATSRTDRVSYGYTF. The CDR3 DNA reads as TGTGCCACCAGCCGTACGGACAGAGTCTCCTATGGCTACACCTTC.

The V and J genes are TRBV19 and TRBJ2-6; D remains ambiguous. The CDR3 covers 14 residues. Per the germline V gene, CDR1 is LNHDA and CDR2 is SQIVND (reference sequence). Trimming removed 3 bases at V and 0 bases at J, with 3 bases between. CDR3 coding DNA: TGTGCCAGTAGTATCCTCTCTGGGGCCAACGTCCTGACTTTC. Encoded protein: CASSILSGANVLTF. Drawing the rest from reference TRBV19 and TRBJ2-6, the complete variable domain is DGGITQSPKYLFRKEGQNVTLSCEQNLNHDAMYWYRQDPGQGLRLIYYSQIVNDFQKGDIAEGYSVSREKKESFPLTVTSAQKNPTAFYLCASSILSGANVLTFGAGSRLTVL.

The chain is built from TRBV4-1 and TRBJ2-3, with 11 bases fitting TRBD2. The CDR3 runs to 16 residues. V shed 3 bases, J shed 0 bases, and the junction held 2 bases outside the gene matches. CDR1 is MGHRA, CDR2 YSYEKL, per germline. The chain's CDR3 is CASSQRLAGSTDTQYF. The CDR3 DNA sequence: TGCGCCAGCAGCCAGAGACTAGCGGGGAGCACAGATACGCAGTATTTT.

The CDR3 nucleotides read TGTGCCAGCAGCTCGTCCCCGACAGGGGATGGCTACACCTTC. Amino acids: CASSSSPTGDGYTF. This chain uses TRBV7-3 with TRBJ1-2; 8 nucleotides agree with TRBD1. CDR1 is SGHTA and CDR2 is FQGTGA in the germline V gene. This CDR3 spans 14 amino acids. V lost 4 bases and J lost 6; bases outside the gene matches: 7.

V usage is TRBV28 and J usage is TRBJ2-7; the match to TRBD2 covers 7 bases. CDR3 length: 15 residues. V lost 8 bases, J lost 0 bases, and 10 bases stayed unmatched. Germline loops: CDR1 MDHEN, CDR2 SYDVKM. The CDR3 spells CASLEGLRSSYEQYF. The CDR3, as DNA: TGTGCCAGCCTGGAGGGACTACGAAGCTCCTACGAGCAGTACTTC.

V usage is TRBV7-7 and J usage is TRBJ1-1; D remains ambiguous. The CDR3 length is 13 residues. The germline V and J ends were trimmed by 1 base and 1 base, with 4 bases remaining between them. Germline V lookup: CDR1 SSHAT, CDR2 FNYEAQ (reference sequence). CDR3 DNA sequence: TGTGCCAGCAGCTTAGACAGGAACACTGAAGCTTTCTTT. It codes for CASSLDRNTEAFF. Using reference TRBV7-7 and TRBJ1-1 for the parts outside the CDR3, the full variable domain is GAGVSQSPRYKVTKRGQDVTLRCDPISSHATLYWYQQALGQGPEFLTYFNYEAQPDKSGLPSDRFSAERPEGSISTLTIQRTEQRDSAMYRCASSLDRNTEAFFGQGTRLTVV.

The J gene is TRBJ2-3, the V gene TRBV5-1; 8 bases fit TRBD1. The CDR3 length is 15 residues. Germline lookup yields CDR1 SGHRS and CDR2 YFSETQ. After removal of 3 bases from V and 2 bases from J, the junction contained 5 bases not matched to a gene. The CDR3 is CASSSTGEFTDTQYF. DNA of the CDR3: TGCGCCAGCAGCTCGACAGGGGAATTCACAGATACGCAGTATTTT.

This chain's CDR3 is CASSSGQSYEQYF. The CDR3 DNA reads TGTGCCAGCAGCTCTGGACAGAGCTACGAGCAGTACTTC. The V call is TRBV11-3, the J call TRBJ2-7; D is possibly TRBD1 (6 bases). V lost 4 bases, J lost 3 bases, and 10 bases lay in between. The CDR3 is 13 amino acids. The V gene's germline CDR1 is SGHNT and CDR2 YENEEA. Full variable domain (missing parts from reference TRBV11-3 and TRBJ2-7): EAGVVQSPRYKIIEKKQPVAFWCNPISGHNTLYWYLQNLGQGPELLIRYENEEAVDDSQLPKDRFSAERLKGVDSTLKIQPAELGDSAVYLCASSSGQSYEQYFGPGTRLTVT.

The rearrangement uses TRBV5-1 and TRBJ2-1, with D possibly matching TRBD1 (5 bases). This CDR3 is built from 13 residues. V lost 4 bases and J lost 13, with 18 bases in between. CDR1 is SGHRS and CDR2 is YFSETQ in the germline V gene. For the CDR3, the DNA is TGCGCCAGCAGCGTAGGACACCGAGACACCCAGTTCTTC. Its protein product is CASSVGHRDTQFF.

The rearrangement links TRBV28 to TRBJ2-7; 8 nucleotides match TRBD1. J lost 5 bases, V lost 6 bases, and 15 bases had no gene match. Germline V gives CDR1 MDHEN, CDR2 SYDVKM. CDR3 length: 16 amino acids. CDR3 in DNA: TGTGCCAGCAGCGTACCCGTGGACAGGGCGACCCACGAGCAGTACTTC. It encodes CASSVPVDRATHEQYF.

The chain employs TRBV28 and TRBJ1-5; a weak D match, TRBD1 (5 bases). V lost 4 bases, J lost 1 base, and 5 bases lay in between. The CDR3 spans 13 residues. Germline V gene lookup returns CDR1 MDHEN and CDR2 SYDVKM. CDR3 nucleotides: TGTGCCAGCAGTTGGGGCAGCAATCAGCCCCAGCATTTT. Translation: CASSWGSNQPQHF.

The chain links TRBV11-2 to TRBJ2-6; D is undetermined. The CDR3 spans 15 residues. Germline assignment: CDR1 SGHAT and CDR2 FQNNGV. V was cut by 5 bases and J by 1 base, with 9 bases left in between. The CDR3 spells CASSPDLSGANVLTF. The CDR3 region has the DNA TGTGCCAGCAGCCCCGACTTGTCTGGGGCCAACGTCCTGACTTTC.

The chain employs TRBV7-2 and TRBJ1-2, with TRBD1 matching 9 bases. The CDR3 spans 16 residues. In germline, CDR1 is SGHTA, CDR2 FQGNSA. The trim removed 5 bases at V and 3 bases at J, leaving 10 bases unmatched. The CDR3 sequence: CASSHGTGSGDYGYTF. CDR3 DNA: TGTGCCAGCAGCCACGGGACAGGGTCAGGCGACTATGGCTACACCTTC.